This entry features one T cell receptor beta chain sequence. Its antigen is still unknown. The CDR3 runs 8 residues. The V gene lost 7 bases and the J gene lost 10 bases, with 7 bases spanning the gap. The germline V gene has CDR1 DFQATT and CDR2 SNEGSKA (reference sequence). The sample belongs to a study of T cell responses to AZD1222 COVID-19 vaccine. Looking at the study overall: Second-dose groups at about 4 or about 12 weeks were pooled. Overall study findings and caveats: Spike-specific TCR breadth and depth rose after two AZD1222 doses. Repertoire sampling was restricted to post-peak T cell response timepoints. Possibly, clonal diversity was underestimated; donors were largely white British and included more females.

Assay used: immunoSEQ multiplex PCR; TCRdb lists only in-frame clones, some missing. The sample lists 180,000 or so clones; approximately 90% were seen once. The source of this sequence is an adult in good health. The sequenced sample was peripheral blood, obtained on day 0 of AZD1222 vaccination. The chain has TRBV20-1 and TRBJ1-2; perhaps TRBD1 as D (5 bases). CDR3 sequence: CSDRTYTF. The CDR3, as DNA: TGCAGTGACAGGACCTACACCTTC.